The rows below give T cell receptor beta chains drawn from one sample of a study of shared clonotypes between healthy human individuals. Profiled with immunoSEQ multiplex PCR; TCRdb holds only in-frame clones, not every one. The profile shows 450,000 to 650,000 clones, about 80% of them singletons. The specimen was PBMCs. The source is a middle-aged woman in good health. Some clones in this sample may be carry-over from other donors' samples. Each CDR3 is given with its conserved first and last residue. A D gene is named only where the DNA matches it firmly. Clone size is not always given. Where it is, it says once, few, many or a class for expanded clones.

D: TRBD1
V: TRBV7-9
J: TRBJ2-7
size: -
CDR3: CASGWGTGRYEQYF
DNA: TGTGCCAGCGGATGGGGGACAGGCCGCTACGAGCAGTACTTC

D: -
V: TRBV18
J: TRBJ1-4
size: once
CDR3: CASSPQGPRNEKLFF
DNA: TGTGCCAGCTCACCACAGGGCCCTCGAAATGAAAAACTGTTTTTT

D: -
V: TRBV5-1
J: TRBJ2-2
size: few
CDR3: CASSNPQEELFF
DNA: TGCGCCAGCAGCAACCCCCAAGAGGAGCTGTTTTTT

D: -
V: TRBV29-1
J: TRBJ2-5
size: -
CDR3: CSVDEGAGETQYF
DNA: TGCAGCGTTGATGAAGGGGCAGGCGAGACCCAGTACTTC

D: -
V: TRBV13
J: TRBJ2-7
size: -
CDR3: CASSHLPGDPSYEQYF
DNA: TGTGCCAGCAGCCATCTACCCGGGGACCCTTCCTACGAGCAGTACTTC

D: -
V: TRBV15
J: TRBJ1-4
size: -
CDR3: CATSQIPEGGDEKLFF
DNA: TGTGCCACCAGCCAGATACCCGAGGGGGGAGATGAAAAACTGTTTTTT

D: -
V: TRBV5-4
J: TRBJ2-3
size: -
CDR3: CASTREERTDTQYF
DNA: TGTGCCAGCACCCGTGAGGAGCGCACAGATACGCAGTATTTT

D: -
V: TRBV19
J: TRBJ2-2
size: -
CDR3: CASSGRGGTGELFF
DNA: TGTGCCAGTAGCGGGCGGGGAGGCACCGGGGAGCTGTTTTTT

D: TRBD2
V: TRBV5-4
J: TRBJ2-7
size: -
CDR3: CASSKGLAEAGTTYEQYF
DNA: TGTGCCAGCAGCAAGGGACTAGCGGAGGCGGGAACTACCTACGAGCAGTACTTC

D: -
V: TRBV6-5
J: TRBJ2-2
size: -
CDR3: CASSYRGRDTGELFF
DNA: TGTGCCAGCAGTTACAGGGGCCGGGACACCGGGGAGCTGTTTTTT

D: -
V: TRBV30
J: TRBJ2-5
size: -
CDR3: CAWSAQGLGAETQYF
DNA: TGTGCCTGGAGTGCCCAGGGTTTGGGAGCAGAGACCCAGTACTTC

D: -
V: TRBV7-2
J: TRBJ1-1
size: -
CDR3: CASWGGTEAFF
DNA: TGTGCCAGCTGGGGAGGGACTGAAGCTTTCTTT

D: -
V: TRBV6-1
J: TRBJ2-7
size: -
CDR3: CASGLSMRYEQYF
DNA: TGTGCCAGCGGGTTGTCGATGCGCTACGAGCAGTACTTC

D: -
V: TRBV5-8
J: TRBJ2-5
size: many
CDR3: CASSFPGFPQETQYF
DNA: TGTGCCAGCAGCTTCCCAGGCTTCCCCCAAGAGACCCAGTACTTC

D: -
V: TRBV7-8
J: TRBJ1-2
size: -
CDR3: CASSLGPAGAVGYGYTF
DNA: TGTGCCAGCAGCTTAGGGCCGGCGGGAGCCGTAGGCTATGGCTACACCTTC

D: TRBD1
V: TRBV7-2
J: TRBJ2-7
size: -
CDR3: CASSPRDRGEQYF
DNA: TGTGCCAGCAGCCCCCGGGACAGGGGTGAGCAGTACTTC

D: TRBD2
V: TRBV2
J: TRBJ2-3
size: -
CDR3: CASSPTEAGTIRSTDTQYF
DNA: TGTGCCAGCAGTCCCACCGAAGCCGGGACTATCCGCTCCACAGATACGCAGTATTTT

D: TRBD2
V: TRBV6-6
J: TRBJ2-7
size: -
CDR3: CASLASGRLSGEQYF
DNA: TGTGCCAGCCTAGCGAGCGGGAGGCTTTCGGGTGAGCAGTACTTC

D: -
V: TRBV28
J: TRBJ2-1
size: -
CDR3: CASTKASYNEQFF
DNA: TGTGCCAGCACCAAGGCCTCCTACAATGAGCAGTTCTTC

D: -
V: TRBV28
J: TRBJ2-1
size: -
CDR3: CASSRGPLYNEQFF
DNA: TGTGCCAGCAGCCGCGGGCCACTATACAATGAGCAGTTCTTC

D: -
V: TRBV27
J: TRBJ2-3
size: -
CDR3: CASNPPSGKGTDTQYF
DNA: TGTGCCAGCAATCCACCCTCAGGGAAGGGCACAGATACGCAGTATTTT

D: -
V: TRBV11-2
J: TRBJ1-3
size: -
CDR3: CASSSGYTIYF
DNA: TGTGCCAGCAGCTCCGGGTACACCATATATTTT

D: -
V: TRBV29-1
J: TRBJ2-5
size: -
CDR3: CSVEVTGAGETQYF
DNA: TGCAGCGTTGAAGTTACGGGAGCGGGTGAGACCCAGTACTTC

D: TRBD2
V: TRBV10-3
J: TRBJ2-7
size: -
CDR3: CAISDRLAVYEQYF
DNA: TGTGCCATCAGTGATAGACTAGCGGTATACGAGCAGTACTTC

D: -
V: TRBV30
J: TRBJ1-1
size: -
CDR3: CAWSVRVGQGNTEAFF
DNA: TGTGCCTGGAGTGTAAGGGTGGGTCAGGGGAACACTGAAGCTTTCTTT

D: TRBD2
V: TRBV7-9
J: TRBJ2-7
size: -
CDR3: CASSLGGSGRSSSYEQYF
DNA: TGTGCCAGCAGCTTAGGAGGTAGCGGGAGGAGCAGCTCCTACGAGCAGTACTTC

D: -
V: TRBV5-1
J: TRBJ1-4
size: -
CDR3: CASSLASANEKLFF
DNA: TGCGCCAGCAGCTTGGCGTCGGCTAATGAAAAACTGTTTTTT

D: TRBD1
V: TRBV10-3
J: TRBJ1-1
size: few
CDR3: CAISKDRGTEAFF
DNA: TGTGCCATCAGTAAGGACAGGGGGACTGAAGCTTTCTTT

D: -
V: TRBV4-1
J: TRBJ2-1
size: -
CDR3: CASSQDGASLYNEQFF
DNA: TGCGCCAGCAGCCAAGATGGAGCTAGCCTATACAATGAGCAGTTCTTC

D: TRBD1
V: TRBV19
J: TRBJ2-5
size: -
CDR3: CASKGGAHQETQYF
DNA: TGTGCCAGTAAAGGGGGCGCCCACCAAGAGACCCAGTACTTC

D: TRBD2
V: TRBV7-3
J: TRBJ2-3
size: -
CDR3: CASSRSGRLTDTQYF
DNA: TGTGCCAGCAGCCGTAGCGGGAGGCTAACAGATACGCAGTATTTT